The subject of this entry is one T cell receptor (beta chain). No antigen is known for it. This sample is part of a study of shared clonotypes between healthy human individuals. Trimming pared 3 bases from V and 1 base from J, leaving 10 bases between. The CDR3 has 14 amino acids. CDR1 and CDR2 (germline): LNHDA, SQIVND (reference sequence). TCRdb's table, derived via immunoSEQ multiplex PCR, lists solely in-frame clones and lacks some. This sample has 450,000 to 500,000 clones; approximately 78% occur once, and the top ten carry 12%. Overall study findings and caveats: Measured sharing among donors was expected to vary with sequencing depth.

The sequencing sample was made of PBMCs. This rearrangement joins TRBV19 to TRBJ2-7; maybe TRBD1 (5 bases). The TCR originated in a woman aged 35 to 49 in good health. Some clones in this sample may be carry-over from other donors' samples. Here the CDR3 reads CASSIAGRSYEQYF. The CDR3 DNA reads as TGTGCCAGTAGTATCGCAGGGCGGTCCTACGAGCAGTACTTC. Variable domain in full (rest from reference TRBV19 and TRBJ2-7): DGGITQSPKYLFRKEGQNVTLSCEQNLNHDAMYWYRQDPGQGLRLIYYSQIVNDFQKGDIAEGYSVSREKKESFPLTVTSAQKNPTAFYLCASSIAGRSYEQYFGPGTRLTVT.